This entry concerns a single TCR beta chain. No antigen is known for it. It has no much larger one-base neighbor in the sample; base qualities were not kept. CDR1 and CDR2 are read off the germline V gene as MNHEY and SVGAGI. V loses 5 bases at its end and J loses 4 bases; junction bases beyond the gene matches: 7. The CDR3 contains 15 residues, cysteine and phenylalanine counted. Only the CDR3 DNA stays, 45 bases, in frame from base 1. This sample is drawn from a study of shared clonotypes between healthy human individuals (dated by TCRdb to the early 2020s). Regarding the complete study: Three men and a couple of women, aged 18 to 49 years, made up the cohort. For each donor, CD4 naive and CD4 memory were each run on three plates, CD8 naive on two plates, and CD8 memory on one plate. Blood TCR repertoires of a handful of healthy adults were deeply sequenced to estimate repertoire size and the extent of clonotype sharing between individuals. Different laboratories and diverse techniques were used to prepare libraries and sequence TCR repertoires, to increase sequencing depth and limit assay-specific biases. Each donor's leukapheresis produced roughly between roughly 0.85 and 9 billion PBMCs.

Using the deep immunoSEQ assay, multiplex PCR amplified TCR CDR3 regions from genomic DNA. Genomic DNA extracted from each cell subset was distributed evenly over all wells of several immunoSEQ 96-well plates, and each plate served as one replicate. For sorted subsets, each replicate PCR was loaded with about 0.2 ug genomic DNA, equivalent to 30,000 or so T cell genomes. The purified libraries were quantified using a Qubit 3.0 fluorometer, sized with a Bioanalyzer 2100, and then quantified again using the KAPA Library Quantification kit. Each immunoSEQ 96-well plate was sequenced on its own single-read 150-cycle Illumina NextSeq 550 flow cell. In the paper's pipeline: Because only junctional sequences without quality scores were contained in the immunoSEQ output, filtering matching that applied to full-length reads could not be performed. Sequences were annotated with PyIR, a Python wrapper for IgBLAST v1.9, and V/J genes and CDR3 were assigned using IMGT germline references. Reads were removed for weak V/J assignments (E-value above 1e-6), missing CDR3, stop codons, out-of-frame junctions, or ambiguous translated residues. A V3J clonotype was defined by an identical inferred V gene, J gene, and CDR3 amino acid sequence. The percentage overlap between two repertoires was calculated by dividing the number of shared unique clonotypes by the size of the smaller repertoire. Repertoire richness was assessed with RTK rarefaction, the Chao1 estimator, and Recon v2.1 estimates of unobserved clonotypes. OLGA was used to compute generation probabilities for all TCRbeta clonotypes that the gDNA method yielded from several donors. Not all clones reach the TCRdb copy of this immuneACCESS table, which keeps in-frame sequences only. Checked studies attribute under half of the gap to unresolved V genes and leave the rest unexplained. V and J calls and clone size come straight from that table; D and trimming were deduced from the DNA. The sample profile shows approximately 1.5 million clones; approximately 98% of them were found once. The top ten clones comprise approximately 0.45% of the sample.

Here is what the overall study found, with its caveats: The genetic and exposure-history diversity represented was limited by the small number of donors. When a few donors were compared, the shared fraction of clonotypes was about 5% for naive CD4, 3.5% to 4% for naive CD8, 2.3% for memory CD4, and less than 0.45% for memory CD8. Only blood was sampled, and tissue TCR repertoires likely differ from those in blood. Pairwise subsampling led to the expectation that sequencing depth would affect the degree of clonotype sharing among donors. Estimated clonotype richness was generally larger for naive than for memory subsets. Compared with non-shared clonotypes, clonotypes shared by all four sorted-subset donors had higher generation probabilities. Even with the large sequencing depth, rarefaction of the sorted-subset datasets indicated that sequencing was incomplete.

Donors were healthy HIV-negative adults with no recently reported acute infections or vaccinations. Every donor was a Caucasian adult living in Nashville, Tennessee, USA. CD4+ T cells were enriched by magnetic negative selection, after which naive cells were positively selected on CD45RA and the negative fraction was taken as the memory subset. Blood was collected by leukapheresis, and PBMCs were isolated by Ficoll-Histopaque density gradient centrifugation and then cryopreserved in liquid nitrogen vapor phase. Analytical flow cytometry was used to check the purity and quantity of every magnetically sorted T cell population. From each sorted fraction, genomic DNA was isolated and quantified by UV absorbance on a Nanodrop 2000c.

Rearrangement joined TRBV6-5 to TRBJ1-5, with TRBD1 matching 8 junction bases. The sequenced sample consisted of naive CD4+ T cells sorted from blood. The sample's cell subset or site label, decoded: CD45RA+ positively selected. The sequence derives from a man in his thirties or forties in good health. The sequence in DNA is TGTGCCAGCAGTAAGACAGGGGCACAAAATCAGCCCCAGCATTTT. The encoded protein is CASSKTGAQNQPQHF.